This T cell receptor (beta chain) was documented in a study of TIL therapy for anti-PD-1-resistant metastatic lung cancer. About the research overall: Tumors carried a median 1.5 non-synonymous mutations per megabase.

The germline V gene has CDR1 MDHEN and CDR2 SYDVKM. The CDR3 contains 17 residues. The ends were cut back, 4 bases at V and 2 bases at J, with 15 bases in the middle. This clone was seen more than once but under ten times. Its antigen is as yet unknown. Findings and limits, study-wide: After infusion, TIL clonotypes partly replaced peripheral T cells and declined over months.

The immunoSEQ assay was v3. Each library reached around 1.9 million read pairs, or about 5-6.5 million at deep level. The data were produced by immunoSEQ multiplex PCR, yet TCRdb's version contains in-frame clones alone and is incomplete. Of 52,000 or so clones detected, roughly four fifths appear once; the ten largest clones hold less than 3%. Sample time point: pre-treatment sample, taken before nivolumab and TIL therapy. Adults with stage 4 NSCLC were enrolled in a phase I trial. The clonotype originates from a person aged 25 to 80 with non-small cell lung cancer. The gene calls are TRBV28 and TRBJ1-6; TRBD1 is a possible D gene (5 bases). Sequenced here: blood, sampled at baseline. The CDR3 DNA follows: TGTGCCAGCAGTTCCAGGGAAGCGGGGGCCTATAATTCACCCCTCCACTTT. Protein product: CASSSREAGAYNSPLHF.